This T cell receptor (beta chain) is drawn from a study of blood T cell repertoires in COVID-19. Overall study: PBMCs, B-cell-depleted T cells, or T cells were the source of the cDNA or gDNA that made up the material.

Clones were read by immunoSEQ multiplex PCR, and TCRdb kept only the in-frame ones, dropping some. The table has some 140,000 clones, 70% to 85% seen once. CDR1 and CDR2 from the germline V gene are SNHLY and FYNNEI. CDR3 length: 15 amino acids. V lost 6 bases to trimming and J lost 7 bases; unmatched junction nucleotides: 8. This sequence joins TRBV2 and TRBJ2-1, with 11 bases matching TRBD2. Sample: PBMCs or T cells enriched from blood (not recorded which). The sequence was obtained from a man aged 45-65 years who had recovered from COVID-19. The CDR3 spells CASRDSGGAFNEQFF. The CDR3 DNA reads TGTGCCAGCAGAGATAGCGGGGGGGCATTTAATGAGCAGTTCTTC.